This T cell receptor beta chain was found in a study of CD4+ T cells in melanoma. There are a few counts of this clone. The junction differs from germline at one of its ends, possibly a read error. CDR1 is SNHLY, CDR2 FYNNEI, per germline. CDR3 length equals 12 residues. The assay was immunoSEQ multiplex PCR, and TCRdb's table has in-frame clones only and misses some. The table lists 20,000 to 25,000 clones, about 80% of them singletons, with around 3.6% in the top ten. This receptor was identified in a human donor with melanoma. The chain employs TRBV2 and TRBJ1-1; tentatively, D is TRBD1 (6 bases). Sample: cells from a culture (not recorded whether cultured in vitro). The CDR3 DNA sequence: TGTGCCAGCAGGGAACAGGGTTCTGACGCTTTCTTT. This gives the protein CASREQGSDAFF.